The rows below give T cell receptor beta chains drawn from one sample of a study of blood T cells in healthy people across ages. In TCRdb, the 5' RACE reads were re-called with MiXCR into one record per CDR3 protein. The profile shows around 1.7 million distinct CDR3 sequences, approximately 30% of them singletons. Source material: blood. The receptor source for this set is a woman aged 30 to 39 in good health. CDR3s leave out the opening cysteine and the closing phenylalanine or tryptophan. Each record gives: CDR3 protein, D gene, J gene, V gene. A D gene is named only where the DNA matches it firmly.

SVVPAGIGQY . TRBJ2-7 TRBV29-1
ASSQPDRRGYT . TRBJ1-2 TRBV6-6
ASGLVVSGNTIY . TRBJ1-3 TRBV12-5
ASSIIGEGLNIQY TRBD2 . TRBV19
ASSSPRTGVRETQY TRBD1 TRBJ2-5 TRBV9
ASSYRDRDNLNYGYT TRBD1 TRBJ1-2 TRBV6-2/TRBV6-3
SARLQARHNEQF . TRBJ2-1 TRBV20-1
SAPTGLVADTQY TRBD2 TRBJ2-3 TRBV20-1
ASSVPLAGTGNEQY TRBD2 TRBJ2-5 TRBV3-1
ASSFRTVGNEQF . TRBJ2-1 TRBV5-1
ASSVVSGSTDTQY . TRBJ2-3 TRBV9
ATGTSEGETQY . TRBJ2-5 TRBV10-3
SARPSGANNEQF TRBD2 TRBJ2-1 TRBV20-1
ASSYWGGDGYT . TRBJ1-2 TRBV6-5
AASDPAGGPRGNEQF . TRBJ2-1 TRBV24-1
ASSVGGGASNEQF TRBD2 TRBJ2-1 TRBV9
SARGPGQENTEAF . TRBJ1-1 TRBV20-1
ASSLQGWGETQY . TRBJ2-5 TRBV28
SVEDSGSHEQY . TRBJ2-7 TRBV29-1
ASSPGLQGAGGNTIY TRBD1 TRBJ1-3 TRBV6-1
ASSPRRGADEQY . TRBJ2-7 TRBV9
NSSGTRGAEETQY TRBD2 TRBJ2-5 TRBV20-1
ASGLWQKETQY . TRBJ2-5 TRBV12-5
ASSLALDSWTNYEQY . TRBJ2-7 TRBV5-1
ASSIGLNQPQH . TRBJ1-5 TRBV9
ASSFMGDSPLH . TRBJ1-6 TRBV7-8
APGRDYQPQH . TRBJ1-5 TRBV24-1
ASSDGQGVYNEQF TRBD1 TRBJ2-1 TRBV6-1
SVATSGTYSEQF TRBD2 TRBJ2-1 TRBV29-1
SARVQGGLREPAYGYT . TRBJ1-2 TRBV20-1
SAGTGQPSYEQY . TRBJ2-7 TRBV20-1
ASSSQTTNTGELF . TRBJ2-2 TRBV5-1
ASSSVSGDNEQF TRBD2 TRBJ2-1 TRBV6-1
ASSPRQGTAKNIQY TRBD1 TRBJ2-4 TRBV5-1
ASITSGLPPSYEQY TRBD2 TRBJ2-7 TRBV28
ASSKTRGAGGYT . TRBJ1-2 TRBV12-3/TRBV12-4
ASSLVSGQGFYEQY TRBD1 TRBJ2-7 TRBV11-2
ASRSTGGGEQF TRBD1 TRBJ2-1 TRBV7-9
ARGQYAVIEQY . . TRBV12-5
ASSLSGGPGETQY TRBD2 . TRBV7-3
ASSLPKGFGYT . TRBJ1-2 TRBV28
ASSLGTSGTEQF . TRBJ2-1 TRBV5-1
ASSESLAGVISTDTQY TRBD2 TRBJ2-3 TRBV10-1
SASPGQSHGYT TRBD1 TRBJ1-2 TRBV20-1
ASSQVYGRGAF . TRBJ1-1 TRBV3-1
SVTTGGGEAF TRBD1 TRBJ1-1 TRBV29-1
SASGRAGESTDTQY TRBD2 TRBJ2-3 TRBV20-1
ASSLSARGGSPLH . TRBJ1-6 TRBV7-2
ASILVAGRREQY . TRBJ2-7 TRBV11-2
ASSVGAGNEQY . . TRBV9
ASGLDSVSRGPYEQY . TRBJ2-7 TRBV12-5